This entry concerns a single T cell receptor beta chain. TCRdb analysed the RT-PCR reads with MiXCR anew, one entry per CDR3 protein. Among about 540,000 distinct CDR3 sequences listed, less than 25% were seen once. These data belong to a study of response to subunit inactivated influenza vaccine. Trimming took off 3 bases at V and 8 bases at J, with 17 bases between the two ends. The length of the CDR3 is 15 residues. The sample was also linked to a second study, of T cells expressing NK-cell markers. That paper adds: TCR beta libraries carry UMIs added by 5'RACE template switching. Sorted CD3+CD56+NKG2C+, CD3+CD56+NKG2C- and CD3+CD56-NKG2C+ T cells supplied TCR beta repertoires. Out of eight donors sequenced, seven tested HCMV-seropositive and the remaining one seronegative. Sorting was limited to alpha-beta TCR-expressing T cells with an anti-gamma-delta TCR antibody in several experiments. The share of CD8+ T cells held by dominant NKG2C+ clonotypes was about 1.0-7.5% in about 6 donors.

This chain connects TRBV12-3 or TRBV12-4 to TRBJ2-1; D may be TRBD1 or TRBD2 (5 bases each). Here the sequenced sample was CD4+ T cells sorted from PBMCs, taken roughly 13 days after vaccination. The sequence was obtained from a man aged 45-65 years who received an inactivated influenza vaccine. For the CDR3, the DNA is TGTGCCAGCAGTTTTTGGGACCTTACCGTCTATGAGCAGTTCTTC. This sequence encodes CASSFWDLTVYEQFF.